Below, 18 T cell receptor beta chains from the same sample are listed, as sequenced in a study of OX40 agonist ivuxolimab in advanced cancers. Produced via immunoSEQ multiplex PCR; TCRdb's table is partial and in-frame only. The sample lists roughly 60,000 clones, 85% to 90% occurring once. The sequencing used CD4+ or CD8+ T cells sorted from blood, collected in a trial of the OX40 agonist ivuxolimab. These receptor sequences come from an adult with an advanced solid tumor such as melanoma, head and neck, liver or kidney cancer.

Only a few counts were recorded for this clone. This chain connects TRBV19 to TRBJ2-7; D remains ambiguous. CDR3 length: 13 amino acids. CDR1 LNHDA and CDR2 SQIVND come from the germline V gene (reference sequence). V shed 8 bases and J shed 1 base, with 12 bases lying between them. The CDR3 protein is CASARTVSYEQYF. DNA for the CDR3: TGTGCCAGTGCGCGGACGGTTTCCTACGAGCAGTACTTC.

The chain is built from TRBV29-1 and TRBJ1-1; D is undetermined. Germline lookup yields CDR1 SQVTM and CDR2 ANQGSEA. V was trimmed by 6 bases and J by 5 bases, leaving 16 bases between them. CDR3 length equals 13 residues. CDR3: CSVRRGPGTEAFF. Here the CDR3 DNA reads TGCAGCGTACGCCGGGGTCCGGGGACTGAAGCTTTCTTT.

The chain joins TRBV18 to TRBJ2-5; tentatively, D is TRBD1 (5 bases). The CDR3 has 13 residues. V was cut by 4 bases and J by 4 bases, with 10 bases left in between. Germline CDR1 and CDR2: KGHSH and LQKENI. DNA for the CDR3: TGTGCCAGCTCACTCTCGCAGGGAGAGACCCAGTACTTC. This translates into CASSLSQGETQYF.

V is TRBV19 and J is TRBJ2-1, with D tentatively TRBD2 (6 bases). CDR1 and CDR2 from the germline V gene are LNHDA and SQIVND (reference sequence). Trimming cost V 2 bases and J 7 bases, with 6 bases left between them. CDR3 size: 12 residues. CDR3 loop: CASSIRGNEQFF. For the CDR3, the DNA is TGTGCCAGTAGTATACGGGGGAATGAGCAGTTCTTC.

The V and J genes are TRBV5-1 and TRBJ2-5; a possible D gene is TRBD1 (7 bases). Germline V CDR1 and CDR2: SGHRS, YFSETQ. With 0 bases removed from V and 2 bases from J, the gap between germline ends came to 14 bases. The CDR3 extends over 16 amino acids. CDR3 region: CASSLEGRGEQETQYF. The CDR3 coding sequence is TGCGCCAGCAGCTTGGAGGGCAGGGGGGAACAAGAGACCCAGTACTTC.

The chain has TRBV6-5 and TRBJ2-7, with 12 positions matching TRBD2. The CDR3 spans 15 residues. CDR1 MNHEY and CDR2 SVGAGI come from the germline V gene. With 6 bases clipped from V and 3 bases from J, the junction kept 6 bases outside the gene matches. This CDR3 is CASSRRTSGNYEQYF. The CDR3 coding sequence is TGTGCCAGCAGCAGACGGACTAGCGGGAACTACGAGCAGTACTTC.

The chain joins TRBV5-1 to TRBJ1-1; 12 bases match TRBD1. The V segment lost 3 bases and the J segment 8 bases; nucleotides outside the gene matches: 5. The germline V gene has CDR1 SGHRS and CDR2 YFSETQ. The CDR3 consists of 14 residues. CDR3 in amino acids: CASSYRDRGPEAFF. Written as DNA, the CDR3 is TGCGCCAGCAGCTACCGGGACAGGGGGCCCGAAGCTTTCTTT.

The chain recombines TRBV6-1 with TRBJ2-7; perhaps TRBD1 as D (6 bases). The CDR3 covers 15 residues. V lost 7 bases to trimming and J lost 1 base, with 17 bases between them. The V gene's germline CDR1 is MNHNS and CDR2 SASEGT. CDR3 in DNA: TGTGCCAGCACCTTGCAGGGGCGATTTTCCTACGAGCAGTACTTC. It is translated as CASTLQGRFSYEQYF.

The gene calls are TRBV19 and TRBJ2-7; TRBD1 agrees at 8 bases. The germline CDR1 and CDR2 sequences are LNHDA and SQIVND (reference sequence). V gave up 5 bases and J gave up 4 bases; unmatched junction bases: 13. The CDR3 totals 16 residues. CDR3 DNA: TGTGCCAGTAGTCACCGCCCGGGCAGGGGGCCGTACGAGCAGTACTTC. Its protein product is CASSHRPGRGPYEQYF.

This chain connects TRBV6-1 to TRBJ1-1, with unresolved D. The germline CDR1 and CDR2 sequences are MNHNS and SASEGT. CDR3 length: 15 residues. The V and J ends lost 5 bases and 4 bases respectively, with 17 bases between them. The CDR3 reads CASSHRVHGITEAFF. In nucleotides, the CDR3 is TGTGCCAGCAGTCACCGTGTTCATGGGATCACTGAAGCTTTCTTT.

V usage is TRBV19 and J usage is TRBJ2-5; 12 bases align to TRBD1. This CDR3 contains 14 residues. J was trimmed by 4 bases and V by 4 bases; bases with no gene match: 1. Germline V gene data show CDR1 as LNHDA and CDR2 as SQIVND (reference sequence). The CDR3 sequence is CASSRDRGLETQYF. The CDR3 nucleotides read TGTGCCAGTAGTAGGGACAGGGGGCTAGAGACCCAGTACTTC. Full variable domain (missing parts from reference TRBV19 and TRBJ2-5): DGGITQSPKYLFRKEGQNVTLSCEQNLNHDAMYWYRQDPGQGLRLIYYSQIVNDFQKGDIAEGYSVSREKKESFPLTVTSAQKNPTAFYLCASSRDRGLETQYFGPGTRLLVL.

This clone came up once. The chain links TRBV6-1 to TRBJ1-1, with a weak D call TRBD1 (6 bases). CDR1 MNHNS and CDR2 SASEGT come from the germline V gene. The V and J ends lost 8 bases and 5 bases respectively, with 12 bases between them. The CDR3 runs 12 residues. The CDR3 sequence is CASHSRGTEAFF. CDR3 coding DNA: TGTGCCAGCCACTCTAGGGGGACTGAAGCTTTCTTT.

This chain joins TRBV7-3 and TRBJ2-5, with 12 bases matching TRBD2. Germline values: CDR1 SGHTA, CDR2 FQGTGA. This CDR3 region has 15 residues. J lost 2 bases, V lost 5 bases, and 3 bases had no gene match. For the CDR3, the DNA is TGTGCCAGCAGCCGAGGACTAGCGGGACAAGAGACCCAGTACTTC. It specifies CASSRGLAGQETQYF.

J is TRBJ1-2 and V is TRBV6-6; D is uncertain. The CDR3 spans 15 residues. The V and J ends lost 2 bases and 4 bases respectively, with 14 bases between them. The germline gives CDR1 MNHNY, CDR2 SVGAGI (reference sequence). The CDR3 nucleotides read TGTGCCAGCAGTTACGCCCAAACGGAGGCCTATGGCTACACCTTC. It is translated as CASSYAQTEAYGYTF.

The table lists this clone with a count of one. V gene TRBV19 combines with J gene TRBJ2-1, with no clear D. The CDR3 contains 13 residues. The germline V gene encodes CDR1 LNHDA and CDR2 SQIVND (reference sequence). The ends were cut back, 3 bases at V and 13 bases at J, with 16 bases in the middle. The CDR3 loop reads CASSISRLDYQFF. CDR3 in DNA: TGTGCCAGTAGTATTAGTAGGCTAGATTACCAGTTCTTC.

This clone was seen only a few times. The rearrangement links TRBV29-1 to TRBJ1-1; unclear D gene. Trimming took off 4 bases at V and 1 base at J, with 4 bases between the two ends. The CDR3 is 11 residues long. Germline CDR1 reads SQVTM; CDR2 reads ANQGSEA. The CDR3 DNA is TGCAGCGTTGTAGAGAACACTGAAGCTTTCTTT. Translation: CSVVENTEAFF.

The chain joins TRBV7-9 to TRBJ2-3; 10 bases are a match to TRBD1. The V gene end was trimmed by 5 bases and the J gene end by 3 bases; junction bases not matched to a gene: 5. There are 15 residues in the CDR3. The germline V gene encodes CDR1 SEHNR and CDR2 FQNEAQ (reference sequence). CDR3 nucleotides: TGTGCCAGCAGCCCTTGGGACAGGGGTACAGATACGCAGTATTTT. Translating gives CASSPWDRGTDTQYF.

The chain is built from TRBV7-9 and TRBJ2-3; possibly TRBD1 for D (5 bases). CDR1 is SEHNR and CDR2 is FQNEAQ in the germline V gene (reference sequence). Trimming removed 0 bases from V and 11 bases from J, with 12 bases in between. The CDR3 loop spans 13 amino acids. The CDR3 sequence is CASSLAQGERQYF. The CDR3 DNA follows: TGTGCCAGCAGCTTAGCGCAAGGGGAACGGCAGTATTTT.